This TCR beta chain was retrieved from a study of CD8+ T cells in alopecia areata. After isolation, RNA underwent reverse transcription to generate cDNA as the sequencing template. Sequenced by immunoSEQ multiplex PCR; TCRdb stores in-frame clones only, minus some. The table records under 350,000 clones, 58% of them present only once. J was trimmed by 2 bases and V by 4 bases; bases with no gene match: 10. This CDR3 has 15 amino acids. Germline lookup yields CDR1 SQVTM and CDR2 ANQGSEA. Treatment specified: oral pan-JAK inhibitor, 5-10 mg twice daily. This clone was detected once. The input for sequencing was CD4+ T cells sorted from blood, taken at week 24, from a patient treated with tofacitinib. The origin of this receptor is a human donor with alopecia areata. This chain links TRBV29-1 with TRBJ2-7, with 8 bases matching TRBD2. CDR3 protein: CSVARYGGETYEQYF. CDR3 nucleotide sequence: TGCAGCGTTGCACGGTACGGGGGGGAAACCTACGAGCAGTACTTC.